These 26 T cell receptor beta chains were sequenced from one sample in a study of OX40 agonist ivuxolimab in advanced cancers. Using immunoSEQ multiplex PCR, the repertoire was profiled, and TCRdb retains in-frame clones only, with some absent. This sample has 43,000 or so clones, with about 88% found just once. Here the sequenced sample was CD4+ or CD8+ T cells sorted from blood, taken in a trial of the OX40 agonist ivuxolimab. The receptor source for this set is an adult with an advanced solid tumor such as melanoma, head and neck, liver or kidney cancer.

In its sample, this clone was seen once. V is TRBV7-2 and J is TRBJ1-1; unclear D gene. The CDR3 runs to 14 residues. From germline, CDR1 is SGHTA and CDR2 FQGNSA. V shed 1 base and J shed 0 bases, with 6 bases lying between them. The CDR3 protein is CASSLGGMNTEAFF. Written as DNA, the CDR3 is TGTGCCAGCAGCTTAGGAGGGATGAACACTGAAGCTTTCTTT.

The V gene is TRBV5-1, the J gene TRBJ2-7; TRBD1 might be the D (6 bases). The CDR3 sequence is 16 residues long. The germline V gene encodes CDR1 SGHRS and CDR2 YFSETQ. Between the trimmed V and J ends, which lost 3 bases and 0 bases, there was a span of 16 bases. This chain's CDR3 is CASSSTQGSSSYEQYF. CDR3 in DNA: TGCGCCAGCAGCTCCACACAGGGTTCGAGCTCCTACGAGCAGTACTTC.

The gene calls are TRBV5-1 and TRBJ2-5; 9 bases map to TRBD2. This CDR3 spans 16 amino acids. CDR1 and CDR2 from the germline V gene are SGHRS and YFSETQ. Germline trimming cut 4 bases from V and 5 bases from J; bases unmatched to any gene: 12. DNA of the CDR3: TGCGCCAGCAGCCTACTGACTAGCGGAGGGCGGGAGACCCAGTACTTC. The encoded protein is CASSLLTSGGRETQYF.

The chain carries TRBV5-1 and TRBJ2-1; D not resolved. V lost 4 bases to trimming and J lost 3 bases, with 5 bases between them. Per the germline V gene, CDR1 is SGHRS and CDR2 is YFSETQ. The CDR3 is 12 residues long. CDR3 bases: TGCGCCAGCAGCCCCGGCTACAATGAGCAGTTCTTC. Encoded protein: CASSPGYNEQFF.

This chain joins TRBV11-2 and TRBJ2-1; D is ambiguous. CDR3 length: 15 amino acids. The V and J ends lost 2 bases and 0 bases respectively, with 8 bases between them. The germline V gene encodes CDR1 SGHAT and CDR2 FQNNGV. CDR3 DNA: TGTGCCAGCAGCTTAACAGATAGCTCCTACAATGAGCAGTTCTTC. It codes for CASSLTDSSYNEQFF.

The rearrangement links TRBV19 to TRBJ2-3; no reliable D call. Germline-derived CDR1 and CDR2 are LNHDA and SQIVND (reference sequence). CDR3 length: 16 amino acids. V was shortened by 3 bases and J by 3 bases, with 16 bases between the two germline ends. CDR3 in DNA: TGTGCCAGTAGTATGGGCCTAACGGCTAGTACAGATACGCAGTATTTT. As protein: CASSMGLTASTDTQYF.

This sequence joins TRBV6-5 and TRBJ2-7, with 10 nucleotides matching TRBD2. V shed 6 bases, J shed 4 bases, and the junction held 6 bases outside the gene matches. From germline, CDR1 is MNHEY and CDR2 SVGAGI. The CDR3 has 14 residues. DNA of the CDR3: TGTGCCAGCAGACCCAGCGGGAGGGTGTACGAGCAGTACTTC. As protein: CASRPSGRVYEQYF.

The chain joins TRBV5-1 to TRBJ1-2; possibly TRBD1 for D (5 bases). V dropped 2 bases and J dropped 8 bases, with 10 bases sitting between them. Germline V lookup: CDR1 SGHRS, CDR2 YFSETQ. The CDR3 covers 12 residues. DNA of the CDR3: TGCGCCAGCAGCTTAGGACATGGGGGCTACACCTTC. It encodes CASSLGHGGYTF.

In regard to this clone: Sequence at one end of the junction differs from germline and may be a read error. V usage is TRBV7-7 and J usage is TRBJ1-1, with D hard to call. The CDR3 runs 13 residues. Germline V gene data show CDR1 as SSHAT and CDR2 as FNYEAQ (reference sequence). Here the CDR3 reads CASSASQNTEAFF. Here the CDR3 DNA reads TGTGCTAGCAGCGCCAGTCAGAACACTGAAGCTTTCTTT.

This clone was observed once. The rearrangement links TRBV4-1 to TRBJ1-5; D might be TRBD1 (5 bases). Trimming shortened V by 3 bases and J by 4 bases, and 13 bases separated the two germline ends. CDR1 is MGHRA, CDR2 YSYEKL, per germline. CDR3 length: 15 amino acids. The CDR3 loop reads CASSQYDSKNQPQHF. As DNA, the CDR3 is TGCGCCAGCAGCCAGTACGACAGCAAAAATCAGCCCCAGCATTTT.

The chain joins TRBV27 to TRBJ2-1; the D gene is possibly TRBD2 (5 bases). Trimming pared 5 bases from V and 10 bases from J, leaving 24 bases between. This CDR3 comprises 16 residues. Germline CDR1 MNHEY, CDR2 SMNVEV (reference sequence). In nucleotides, the CDR3 is TGTGCCAGCAGTACAGCTTCCGGGATCCTCGGGGAGGAGCAGTTCTTC. Amino acid sequence: CASSTASGILGEEQFF.

The rearrangement links TRBV7-9 to TRBJ1-3; no firm D call. Per germline, CDR1 SEHNR and CDR2 FQNEAQ (reference sequence). The CDR3 covers 15 residues. V was pared by 4 bases and J by 7 bases, with 17 bases between. CDR3 region: CASSSSGQAGNTIYF. The CDR3 coding sequence is TGTGCCAGCAGCTCCTCCGGGCAGGCGGGGAACACCATATATTTT.

The chain joins TRBV18 to TRBJ1-1; D gene ambiguous. V lost 5 bases, J lost 1 base, and 14 bases lay in between. The CDR3 covers 15 residues. Germline values: CDR1 KGHSH, CDR2 LQKENI. The DNA of the CDR3 is TGTGCCAGCTCAAGCGGAATTATCCCGAACACTGAAGCTTTCTTT. This sequence encodes CASSSGIIPNTEAFF.

V usage is TRBV15 and J usage is TRBJ2-7; 9 positions agree with TRBD2. Looked up from germline, CDR1 is LNHNV and CDR2 is YYDKDF (reference sequence). Trimming cost V 3 bases and J 0 bases; bases outside gene matches: 3. This CDR3 is built from 15 residues. As DNA, the CDR3 is TGTGCCACCAGCAGCTTTAGCGGGAGCTCCTACGAGCAGTACTTC. It specifies CATSSFSGSSYEQYF.

The V gene is TRBV5-1, the J gene TRBJ1-2; 7 nucleotides align to TRBD1. Germline lookup yields CDR1 SGHRS and CDR2 YFSETQ. This CDR3 is built from 14 residues. The J segment lost 4 bases and the V segment lost 3 bases, leaving 6 bases of the junction unmatched. This chain's CDR3 is CASSSDRAGYGYTF. CDR3 in DNA: TGCGCCAGCAGCTCCGACAGGGCAGGCTATGGCTACACCTTC.

This sequence joins TRBV7-9 and TRBJ1-2, with 8 bases that match TRBD1. The CDR3 has 16 residues. The V and J ends lost 5 bases and 7 bases, in that order; junction bases with no gene match: 15. The germline V gene has CDR1 SEHNR and CDR2 FQNEAQ (reference sequence). CDR3 sequence: CASSHLTGATSVGYTF. The DNA for the CDR3 is TGTGCCAGCAGCCACCTGACAGGGGCCACATCAGTTGGCTACACCTTC.

The rearrangement links TRBV6-1 to TRBJ2-7; tentative D call: TRBD1 (6 bases). This CDR3 has 13 amino acids. Trimming removed 6 bases at V and 4 bases at J, with 13 bases between. Germline V gene sequence: CDR1 MNHNS, CDR2 SASEGT. The CDR3 spells CASSRTEPYEQYF. CDR3 in DNA: TGTGCCAGCAGCCGGACAGAACCGTACGAGCAGTACTTC.

The chain couples TRBV28 to TRBJ1-1; 10 nucleotides line up with TRBD1. This CDR3 contains 16 residues. Per the germline V gene, CDR1 is MDHEN and CDR2 is SYDVKM. Trimming removed 8 bases from V and 3 bases from J; junction bases left unmatched: 12. The CDR3 here is CASARRQGAGDTEAFF. As DNA, the CDR3 is TGTGCCAGCGCGAGGAGACAGGGGGCTGGGGACACTGAAGCTTTCTTT.

This rearrangement joins TRBV11-3 to TRBJ2-7; perhaps D is TRBD1 or TRBD2 (6 bases each). Germline V CDR1 and CDR2: SGHNT, YENEEA. With 3 bases removed from V and 5 bases from J, the gap between germline ends came to 11 bases. The CDR3 is made up of 13 amino acids. The CDR3 reads CASSFRGQDEQYF. The CDR3 DNA sequence: TGTGCCAGCAGCTTCCGGGGGCAGGACGAGCAGTACTTC.

The chain employs TRBV7-6 and TRBJ2-7; TRBD1 matches at 7 bases. This CDR3 spans 16 amino acids. The germline V gene has CDR1 SGHVS and CDR2 FNYEAQ. The V and J ends lost 3 bases and 0 bases, in that order; junction bases with no gene match: 8. In nucleotides, the CDR3 is TGTGCCAGCAGCTTGTTTGAGACAGGGATCTCCTACGAGCAGTACTTC. It yields the protein CASSLFETGISYEQYF.

The rearrangement links TRBV4-1 to TRBJ2-7; D possibly corresponds to TRBD1 (6 bases). The CDR3 sequence is 13 residues long. V lost 4 bases and J lost 1, with 8 bases in between. The germline gives CDR1 MGHRA, CDR2 YSYEKL. DNA for the CDR3: TGCGCCAGCAGCCTACAGGGTTCCTACGAGCAGTACTTC. Translating gives CASSLQGSYEQYF.

V is TRBV5-1 and J is TRBJ2-2, with D tentatively TRBD1 or TRBD2 (5 bases each). Trimming took off 6 bases at V and 0 bases at J, with 9 bases between the two ends. The V gene's germline CDR1 is SGHRS and CDR2 YFSETQ. This CDR3 has 14 amino acids. This chain's CDR3 is CASKGTANTGELFF. As DNA, the CDR3 is TGCGCCAGCAAGGGGACCGCGAACACCGGGGAGCTGTTTTTT.

This sequence joins TRBV6-5 and TRBJ1-3; TRBD1 matches at 7 bases. Trimming at V came to 6 bases and at J to 0 bases, leaving 5 bases not matched to a gene. Germline V gene sequence: CDR1 MNHEY, CDR2 SVGAGI. This CDR3 has 15 amino acids. In DNA form, the CDR3 reads TGTGCCAGCAGCCTCGGGACAGTCTCTGGAAACACCATATATTTT. Protein: CASSLGTVSGNTIYF.

The rearrangement joins TRBV2 to TRBJ2-1; possibly TRBD2 for D (5 bases). Trimming cost V 5 bases and J 1 base, with 9 bases left between them. CDR3 length equals 14 residues. CDR1 is SNHLY, CDR2 FYNNEI, per germline. This chain's CDR3 is CASSKDSSYNEQFF. In DNA form, the CDR3 reads TGTGCCAGCAGTAAGGACTCGTCCTACAATGAGCAGTTCTTC. Based on the CDR3 plus reference TRBV2 and TRBJ2-1, the full variable domain is EPEVTQTPSHQVTQMGQEVILRCVPISNHLYFYWYRQILGQKVEFLVSFYNNEISEKSEIFDDQFSVERPDGSNFTLKIRSTKLEDSAMYFCASSKDSSYNEQFFGPGTRLTVL.

This clone is medium-sized by share. The chain has TRBV18 and TRBJ1-5, with TRBD1 matching 8 bases. The CDR3 covers 15 residues. Trimming at V came to 2 bases and at J to 4 bases, leaving 4 bases not matched to a gene. CDR1 and CDR2 (germline): KGHSH, LQKENI. CDR3 sequence reads: CASSPARGRNQPQHF. CDR3 in DNA: TGTGCCAGCTCACCAGCCAGGGGGCGGAATCAGCCCCAGCATTTT.

In the case of this clone: Because the CDR3's place on the DNA is in doubt, the DNA is left out and the CDR3 is given as listed by TCRdb. CDR3 protein: CASSTSGGYHEQYF. This sequence joins TRBV4-1 and TRBJ2-7; TRBD2 is the table's D call and was not checked against the DNA. In germline, CDR1 is MGHRA, CDR2 YSYEKL. The CDR3 is 14 residues long, counting both termini.